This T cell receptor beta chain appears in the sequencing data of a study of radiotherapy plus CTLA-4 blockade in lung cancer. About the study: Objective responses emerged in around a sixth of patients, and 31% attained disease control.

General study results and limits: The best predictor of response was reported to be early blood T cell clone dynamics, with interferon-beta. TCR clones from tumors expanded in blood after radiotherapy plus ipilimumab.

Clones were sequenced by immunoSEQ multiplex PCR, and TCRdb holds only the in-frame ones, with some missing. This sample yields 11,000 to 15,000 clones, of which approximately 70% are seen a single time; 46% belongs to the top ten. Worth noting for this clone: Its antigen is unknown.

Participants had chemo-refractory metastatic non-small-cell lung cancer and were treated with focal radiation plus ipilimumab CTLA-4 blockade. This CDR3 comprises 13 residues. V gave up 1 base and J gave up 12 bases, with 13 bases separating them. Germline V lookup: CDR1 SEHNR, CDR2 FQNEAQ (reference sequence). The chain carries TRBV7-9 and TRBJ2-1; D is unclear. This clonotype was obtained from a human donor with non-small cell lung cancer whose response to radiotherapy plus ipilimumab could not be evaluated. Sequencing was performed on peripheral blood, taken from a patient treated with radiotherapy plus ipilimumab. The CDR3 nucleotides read TGTGCCAGCAGCTTAGAAGAGAGCCCACGGCAGTTCTTC. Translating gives CASSLEESPRQFF.